There are many counts of the clone carrying this T cell receptor beta chain. Its specificity is not known. This sample is drawn from a study of T cells after yellow fever vaccination. The study's findings and limits: Subsequent booster samples again held most clones from primary vaccination (roughly 96% CD4, just under 90% CD8).

The ends were cut back, 4 bases at V and 2 bases at J, with 9 bases in the middle. The CDR3 length is 13 residues. MiXCR, applied by TCRdb to the 5' RACE reads, yields one record per CDR3 protein. Among approximately 250,000 distinct CDR3 sequences listed, 5.5% to 8.5% were seen once. The V and J genes are TRBV12-3 or TRBV12-4 and TRBJ2-7; the D is unclear. The sequencing here drew on CD4+ T cells sorted from PBMCs, taken on the day of the yellow fever booster vaccination. The TCR sequence derives from a man in his thirties or forties who received the YFV17D yellow fever vaccine. The CDR3 sequence is CASSSVRAYEQYF. In DNA, the CDR3 is TGTGCCAGCAGTTCAGTCCGAGCCTACGAGCAGTACTTC.